The 27 T cell receptor beta chains given below trace back to one sample, sequenced in a study of human T cells and chemical hapten exposure. Time point of the sample: pre-sensitization, week 0. Treatment given: therapeutic diphenylcyclopropenone sensitization with weekly scalp DPC. MiXCR was run by TCRdb on the RACE reads, yielding one entry per CDR3 protein. The sample shows 240,000 or so distinct CDR3 sequences, around 9.3% of them seen only once. Specimen: whole blood, collected in connection with sensitization to the hapten diphenylcyclopropenone (DPC). All receptors come from a woman aged 35 to 49 with alopecia areata. Some clones in this sample may be carry-over from other donors' samples.

This clonotype has ten or more counts. CDR3 residues: CASRSPADTQYF. The CDR3 nucleotides are TGTGCCAGCAGATCACCGGCGGATACGCAGTATTTT. The chain uses TRBV27 and TRBJ2-3; no clear D. This CDR3 comprises 12 residues. Looked up from germline, CDR1 is MNHEY and CDR2 is SMNVEV (reference sequence). The V gene lost 6 bases and the J gene lost 6 bases, with 10 bases spanning the gap.

This clonotype was counted only a few times. The chain uses TRBV12-3 or TRBV12-4 and TRBJ1-2, with 10 bases fitting TRBD1. With 4 bases clipped from V and 7 bases from J, the junction kept 3 bases outside the gene matches. The CDR3 has 13 residues. The CDR3, as DNA: TGTGCCAGCAGTTCGGGACAGGGGTTTGGCTACACCTTC. This encodes CASSSGQGFGYTF.

The table lists this clonotype with a few counts. The chain links TRBV7-2 to TRBJ1-4; D is ambiguous. This CDR3 is 15 amino acids long. V was cut by 1 base and J by 6 bases, with 12 bases left in between. Germline CDR1 is SGHTA and CDR2 is FQGNSA. In DNA, the CDR3 is TGTGCCAGCAGCTTAGGGCGGGGTGGGGATGAAAAACTGTTTTTT. The encoded protein is CASSLGRGGDEKLFF.

The chain employs TRBV6-1 and TRBJ2-7; D might be TRBD2 (5 bases). There are 15 residues in the CDR3. Germline assignment: CDR1 MNHNS and CDR2 SASEGT. The germline V and J ends were trimmed by 4 bases and 2 bases, with 15 bases remaining between them. The CDR3 DNA is TGTGCCAGCAGTGCAACGGGTCTGAGGGCCTACGAGCAGTACTTC. Protein product: CASSATGLRAYEQYF.

The CDR3 DNA sequence: TGTGCCAGCAGCCTACGAAAGACGGGACGGAGGACAGATACGCAGTATTTT. Amino acid sequence: CASSLRKTGRRTDTQYF. V is TRBV3-2 and J is TRBJ2-3; TRBD1 was called by the table and not checked on the DNA. TRBV3-2 is assigned pseudogene status. This CDR3 contains 17 residues.

The rearrangement links TRBV27 to TRBJ1-6; 8 nucleotides line up with TRBD1. Germline assignment: CDR1 MNHEY and CDR2 SMNVEV (reference sequence). The length of the CDR3 is 16 residues. J was trimmed by 7 bases and V by 5 bases; bases with no gene match: 10. The CDR3 loop is CASSLQLGQGNSPLHF. In DNA form, the CDR3 reads TGTGCCAGCAGTCTCCAACTAGGACAGGGAAATTCACCCCTCCACTTT.

The genes are TRBV9 and TRBJ2-3; the D gene is possibly TRBD2 (6 bases). There are 15 residues in the CDR3. V lost 4 bases, J lost 1 base, and 13 bases lay in between. Germline lookup yields CDR1 SGDLS and CDR2 YYNGEE. This CDR3 is CASSTAGTRTDTQYF. The DNA for the CDR3 is TGTGCCAGCAGCACAGCCGGGACTCGCACAGATACGCAGTATTTT.

The chain is built from TRBV6-5 and TRBJ1-2; maybe TRBD1 (5 bases). The CDR3 is made up of 13 amino acids. V was trimmed by 2 bases and J by 8 bases, leaving 12 bases between them. The germline CDR1 and CDR2 sequences are MNHEY and SVGAGI. The CDR3 region is CASSYNQGNGYTF. CDR3 nucleotides: TGTGCCAGCAGTTACAATCAGGGAAACGGCTACACCTTC.

This clonotype was detected only a few times. This rearrangement joins TRBV29-1 to TRBJ1-1, with 7 bases lining up with TRBD1. Looked up from germline, CDR1 is SQVTM and CDR2 is ANQGSEA. V was pared by 5 bases and J by 5 bases, with 5 bases of the junction left unmatched. The CDR3 totals 12 residues. CDR3 bases: TGCAGCGTTAATAAGGGGGCGACTGAAGCTTTCTTT. This gives the protein CSVNKGATEAFF.

This clonotype was seen more than once but under ten times. The chain uses TRBV7-9 and TRBJ2-7, with D possibly being TRBD2 (5 bases). The CDR3 spans 15 residues. The germline V gene has CDR1 SEHNR and CDR2 FQNEAQ (reference sequence). V was trimmed by 3 bases and J by 3 bases, leaving 15 bases between them. CDR3 in amino acids: CASSFGAALGYEQYF. The CDR3 DNA is TGTGCCAGCAGCTTCGGAGCGGCCCTGGGCTACGAGCAGTACTTC. The full variable domain, completed using reference TRBV7-9 and TRBJ2-7, is DTGVSQNPRHKITKRGQNVTFRCDPISEHNRLYWYRQTLGQGPEFLTYFQNEAQLEKSRLLSDRFSAERPKGSFSTLEIQRTEQGDSAMYLCASSFGAALGYEQYFGPGTRLTVT.

In this sample, this clonotype turned up a few times. The rearrangement joins TRBV12-3 or TRBV12-4 to TRBJ1-6; D is undetermined. This CDR3 spans 14 amino acids. V shed 5 bases and J shed 10 bases, with 15 bases lying between them. The CDR3 here is CASSPLRASSPLHF. DNA for the CDR3: TGTGCCAGCAGTCCGTTAAGGGCGTCCTCACCCCTCCACTTT.

Here the CDR3 reads CSAKASNSPLHF. The CDR3, as DNA: TGCAGTGCTAAGGCCAGTAATTCACCCCTCCACTTT. The chain joins TRBV20-1 to TRBJ1-6; D is uncertain. The germline V gene encodes CDR1 DFQATT and CDR2 SNEGSKA (reference sequence). CDR3 length: 12 amino acids. V was pared by 4 bases and J by 6 bases, with 7 bases between.

V is TRBV6-2 or TRBV6-3 and J is TRBJ2-4, with a tentative D call TRBD1 (8 bases). V lost 6 bases, J lost 8 bases, and 14 bases lay in between. This CDR3 has 13 amino acids. The V gene's germline CDR1 is MNHEY and CDR2 SVGEGT. The CDR3 region is CASRGTGGDIQYF. Written as DNA, the CDR3 is TGTGCCAGCAGAGGCACAGGGGGGGACATTCAGTACTTC.

This clonotype was observed a few times. The chain employs TRBV6-6 and TRBJ2-7; 7 bases map to TRBD1. Trimming removed 6 bases from V and 5 bases from J; junction bases left unmatched: 4. CDR3 length: 12 residues. Germline lookup yields CDR1 MNHNY and CDR2 SVGAGI (reference sequence). CDR3 loop: CASRRDRDEQYF. The CDR3 coding sequence is TGTGCCAGCAGAAGAGACAGGGACGAGCAGTACTTC.

The V gene is TRBV6-5, the J gene TRBJ1-2; TRBD1 is a possible D gene (5 bases). This CDR3 spans 14 amino acids. CDR1 is MNHEY, CDR2 SVGAGI, per germline. The germline V and J ends were trimmed by 0 bases and 5 bases, with 10 bases remaining between them. The CDR3 region has the DNA TGTGCCAGCAGTTACTCTGACAGACGGTATGGCTACACCTTC. Its translation: CASSYSDRRYGYTF.

The sample holds many counts of this clonotype. The genes are TRBV2 and TRBJ2-2; D is unclear. The CDR3 sequence is 14 residues long. CDR1 SNHLY and CDR2 FYNNEI come from the germline V gene. V lost 10 bases and J lost 0, with 12 bases in between. The CDR3: CATGSGPNTGELFF. The CDR3 DNA reads as TGTGCCACCGGGTCAGGACCGAACACCGGGGAGCTGTTTTTT.

The chain links TRBV5-4 to TRBJ2-5, with TRBD2 identical over 11 bases. Looked up from germline, CDR1 is SGHNT and CDR2 is YYREEE (reference sequence). This CDR3 region has 15 residues. V gave up 4 bases and J gave up 4 bases; unmatched junction bases: 6. As DNA, the CDR3 is TGTGCCAGCAGCCGAGGAGGACTAGCGGGAGAGACCCAGTACTTC. It codes for CASSRGGLAGETQYF.

This clonotype has just a few counts. The J gene is TRBJ2-1, the V gene TRBV6-5, with D tentatively TRBD2 (5 bases). V shed 5 bases and J shed 9 bases, with 14 bases lying between them. CDR3 length: 13 residues. CDR1 is MNHEY, CDR2 SVGAGI, per germline. CDR3 DNA: TGTGCCAGCAGTAAAACCCTAGGGAGTGAGCAGTTCTTC. It specifies CASSKTLGSEQFF.

This clonotype was seen only a few times. This chain joins TRBV6-5 and TRBJ2-1; a possible D gene is TRBD2 (6 bases). The V end lost 5 bases, the J end lost 3 bases, and 17 bases lay between the germline ends. The CDR3 totals 16 residues. Germline V CDR1 and CDR2: MNHEY, SVGAGI. CDR3: CASSRLGTSNYNEQFF. CDR3 coding DNA: TGTGCCAGCAGTCGTCTCGGGACTTCGAACTACAATGAGCAGTTCTTC.

Ten or more counts support this clonotype. V usage is TRBV29-1 and J usage is TRBJ2-7, with 8 bases aligning to TRBD2. The V gene end was trimmed by 0 bases and the J gene end by 6 bases; junction bases not matched to a gene: 16. CDR1 and CDR2 from the germline V gene are SQVTM and ANQGSEA. The CDR3 is 17 residues long. CDR3 nucleotide sequence: TGCAGCGTTGAAGATCCAGCCAGCGGGAGACCGGTGGGCGAGCAGTACTTC. As protein: CSVEDPASGRPVGEQYF.

This clonotype was observed a few times. This sequence joins TRBV4-1 and TRBJ1-3; D is perhaps TRBD1 (6 bases). Trimming took off 3 bases at V and 0 bases at J, with 15 bases between the two ends. CDR3 length: 17 amino acids. Looked up from germline, CDR1 is MGHRA and CDR2 is YSYEKL. In DNA, the CDR3 is TGCGCCAGCAGCCATTACTCGACAGGCTTCTCTGGAAACACCATATATTTT. As protein: CASSHYSTGFSGNTIYF.

In its sample, this clonotype was seen a few times. CDR3 coding DNA: TGTGCCAGCAGCTTCCCGGGACCAAACACAGATACGCAGTATTTT. Translation gives CASSFPGPNTDTQYF. The rearrangement links TRBV7-6 to TRBJ2-3, with D possibly called TRBD1 or TRBD2 (5 bases each). Germline V gene lookup returns CDR1 SGHVS and CDR2 FNYEAQ. CDR3 length equals 15 residues. V lost 3 bases and J 2 bases, leaving 12 bases between the germline ends.

This clonotype was seen a few times. This chain links TRBV11-2 with TRBJ2-1; maybe TRBD2 (6 bases). Germline V gives CDR1 SGHAT, CDR2 FQNNGV. The CDR3 is 15 residues long. V dropped 7 bases and J dropped 5 bases, with 18 bases sitting between them. CDR3 bases: TGTGCCAGCACCAGAAAGGGACTCTCAAACAATGAGCAGTTCTTC. Translation: CASTRKGLSNNEQFF.

This clonotype was picked up a small number of times. The rearrangement uses TRBV5-1 and TRBJ2-3; 12 bases agree with TRBD2. The ends lost 4 bases at V and 2 bases at J; junction bases unmatched: 11. The CDR3 length is 18 residues. Germline V gene sequence: CDR1 SGHRS, CDR2 YFSETQ. The CDR3 DNA follows: TGCGCCAGCAGCAAGGGGACTAGCGGGCACCCCTTCACAGATACGCAGTATTTT. Amino acid sequence: CASSKGTSGHPFTDTQYF.

The V gene is TRBV6-1, the J gene TRBJ2-3; D not certain. The ends were cut back, 0 bases at V and 1 base at J, with 8 bases in the middle. The CDR3 runs 15 residues. The germline V gene encodes CDR1 MNHNS and CDR2 SASEGT. The CDR3 DNA follows: TGTGCCAGCAGTGAAGCTTGGGGTGGCACAGATACGCAGTATTTT. It yields the protein CASSEAWGGTDTQYF.

The J gene is TRBJ1-3, the V gene TRBV12-3 or TRBV12-4; D ambiguous. The CDR3 length is 14 residues. Trimming left V 5 bases short and J 0 bases short, with 8 bases between. As DNA, the CDR3 is TGTGCCAGCAGTCTTGGCCACTCTGGAAACACCATATATTTT. Translating gives CASSLGHSGNTIYF.

There are a few counts of this clonotype. The V call is TRBV7-2, the J call TRBJ2-3; tentative D call: TRBD2 (6 bases). Germline CDR1 is SGHTA and CDR2 is FQGNSA. The CDR3 sequence is 14 residues long. V lost 5 bases to trimming and J lost 8 bases, with 17 bases between them. CDR3 residues: CASSTGRTMGTQYF. CDR3 DNA sequence: TGTGCCAGCAGCACCGGGAGAACCATGGGTACGCAGTATTTT.